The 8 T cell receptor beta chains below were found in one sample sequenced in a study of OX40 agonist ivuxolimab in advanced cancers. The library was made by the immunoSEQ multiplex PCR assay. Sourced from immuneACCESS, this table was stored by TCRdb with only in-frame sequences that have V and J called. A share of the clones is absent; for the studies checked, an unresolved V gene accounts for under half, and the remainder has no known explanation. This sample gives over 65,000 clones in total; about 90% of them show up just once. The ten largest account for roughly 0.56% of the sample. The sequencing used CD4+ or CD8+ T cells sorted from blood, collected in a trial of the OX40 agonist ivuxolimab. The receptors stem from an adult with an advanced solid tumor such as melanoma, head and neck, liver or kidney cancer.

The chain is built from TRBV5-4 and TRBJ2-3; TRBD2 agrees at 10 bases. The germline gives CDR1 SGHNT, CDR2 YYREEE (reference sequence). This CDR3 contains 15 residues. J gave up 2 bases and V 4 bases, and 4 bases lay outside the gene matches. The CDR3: CASSRTSGYTDTQYF. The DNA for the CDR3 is TGTGCCAGCAGCCGGACTAGCGGTTACACAGATACGCAGTATTTT.

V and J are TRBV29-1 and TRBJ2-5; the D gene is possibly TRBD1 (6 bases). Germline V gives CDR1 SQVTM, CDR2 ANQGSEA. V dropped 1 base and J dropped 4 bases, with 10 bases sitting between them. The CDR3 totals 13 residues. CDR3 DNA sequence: TGCAGCGTTGAAGTTGTACAGGGAGAGACCCAGTACTTC. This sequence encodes CSVEVVQGETQYF. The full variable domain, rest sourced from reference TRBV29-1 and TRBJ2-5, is SAVISQKPSRDICQRGTSLTIQCQVDSQVTMMFWYRQQPGQSLTLIATANQGSEATYESGFVIDKFPISRPNLTFSTLTVSNMSPEDSSIYLCSVEVVQGETQYFGPGTRLLVL.

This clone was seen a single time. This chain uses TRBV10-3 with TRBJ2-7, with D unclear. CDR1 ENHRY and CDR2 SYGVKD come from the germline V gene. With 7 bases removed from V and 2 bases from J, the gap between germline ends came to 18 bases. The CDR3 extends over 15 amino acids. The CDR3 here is CAITDKLPGTYEQYF. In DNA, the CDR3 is TGTGCCATCACCGACAAACTACCTGGGACCTACGAGCAGTACTTC.

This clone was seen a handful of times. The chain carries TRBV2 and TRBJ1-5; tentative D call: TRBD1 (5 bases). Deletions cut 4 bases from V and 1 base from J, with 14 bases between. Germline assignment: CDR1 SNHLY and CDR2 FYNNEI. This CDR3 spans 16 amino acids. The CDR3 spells CASSAAGKRSNQPQHF. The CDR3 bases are TGTGCCAGCAGTGCCGCAGGGAAGAGAAGCAATCAGCCCCAGCATTTT.

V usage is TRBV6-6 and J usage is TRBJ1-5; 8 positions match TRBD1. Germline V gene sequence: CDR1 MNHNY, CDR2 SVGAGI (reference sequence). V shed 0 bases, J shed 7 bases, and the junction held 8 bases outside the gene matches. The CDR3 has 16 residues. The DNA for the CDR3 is TGTGCCAGCAGTTACTCCTCTGGTTCAGGGGGCCAGCCCCAGCATTTT. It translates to CASSYSSGSGGQPQHF.

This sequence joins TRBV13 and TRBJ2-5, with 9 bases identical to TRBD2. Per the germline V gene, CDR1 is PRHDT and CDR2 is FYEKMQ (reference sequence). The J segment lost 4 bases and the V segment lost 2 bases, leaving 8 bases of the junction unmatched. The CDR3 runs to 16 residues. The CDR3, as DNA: TGTGCCAGCAGCTTACTCGGCGGGAGGGCCGGAGAGACCCAGTACTTC. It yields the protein CASSLLGGRAGETQYF.

DNA for the CDR3: TGTGCCAGCAGCTTAGAGGCCGCTAGTCGGGGGCGAAATCAGTACTTC. Amino acids: CASSLEAASRGRNQYF. The rearrangement joins TRBV7-2 to TRBJ2-4, with D perhaps TRBD1 or TRBD2 (6 bases each). In germline, CDR1 is SGHTA, CDR2 FQGNSA. There are 16 residues in the CDR3. Trimming removed 1 base from V and 12 bases from J, with 22 bases in between.

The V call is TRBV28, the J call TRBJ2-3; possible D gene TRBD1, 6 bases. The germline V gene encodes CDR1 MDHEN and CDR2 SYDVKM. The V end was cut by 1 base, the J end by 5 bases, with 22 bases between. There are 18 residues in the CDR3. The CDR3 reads CASSLLWTGQSTRDTQYF. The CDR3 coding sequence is TGTGCCAGCAGTTTATTGTGGACCGGACAGTCCACCCGAGATACGCAGTATTTT.